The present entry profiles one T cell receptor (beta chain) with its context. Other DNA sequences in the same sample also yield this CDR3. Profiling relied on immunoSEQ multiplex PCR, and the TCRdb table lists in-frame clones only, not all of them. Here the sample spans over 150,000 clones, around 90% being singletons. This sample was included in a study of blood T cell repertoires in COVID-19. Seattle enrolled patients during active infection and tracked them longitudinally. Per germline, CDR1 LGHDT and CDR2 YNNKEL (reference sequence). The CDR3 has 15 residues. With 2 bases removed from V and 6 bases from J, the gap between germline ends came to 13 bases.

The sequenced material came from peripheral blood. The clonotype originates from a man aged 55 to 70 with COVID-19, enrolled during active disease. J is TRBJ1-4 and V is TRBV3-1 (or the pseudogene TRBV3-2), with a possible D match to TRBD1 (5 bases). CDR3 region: CASSQRTGGDEKLFF. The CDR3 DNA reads TGTGCCAGCAGCCAACGGACGGGGGGGGATGAAAAACTGTTTTTT.